The 17 T cell receptor beta chains below come from one sample, sequenced in a study of CD8 T cells in Susac syndrome. RNA amounts of roughly 0.45 to 1 ug underwent reverse transcription with random hexamers. MiXCR, run by TCRdb on the immunoSEQ multiplex PCR reads, gives a single entry per CDR3 protein. The sample lists around 130,000 distinct CDR3 sequences, about 90% occurring once. Sequenced: CD8+ T cells from PBMCs. The origin of the receptors is a human donor with multiple sclerosis.

The chain has TRBV29-1 and TRBJ2-3; 7 bases agree with TRBD2. The germline CDR1 and CDR2 sequences are SQVTM and ANQGSEA. The CDR3 length is 13 residues. V lost 5 bases and J lost 2; bases outside the gene matches: 4. This chain's CDR3 is CSVWGGNTDTQYF. The DNA of the CDR3 is TGCAGCGTTTGGGGGGGAAACACAGATACGCAGTATTTT.

The V and J genes are TRBV27 and TRBJ2-3; TRBD1 might be the D (5 bases). This CDR3 comprises 13 residues. Germline CDR1 is MNHEY and CDR2 is SMNVEV (reference sequence). With 0 bases removed from V and 7 bases from J, the gap between germline ends came to 8 bases. CDR3 in DNA: TGTGCCAGCAGTTTATCGGGGCAAAATACGCAGTATTTT. Residues: CASSLSGQNTQYF.

The chain uses TRBV15 and TRBJ1-2, with 7 bases matching TRBD1. Trimming cost V 0 bases and J 7 bases; bases outside gene matches: 5. The CDR3 is 14 amino acids. Germline V gene data show CDR1 as LNHNV and CDR2 as YYDKDF (reference sequence). The DNA of the CDR3 is TGTGCCACCAGCAGAGAAGTTGACAGGGCTGGCTACACCTTC. It translates to CATSREVDRAGYTF.

This clonotype turned up a few times. The rearrangement links TRBV18 to TRBJ2-7; D gene uncertain. The CDR3 contains 11 residues. Germline V gives CDR1 KGHSH, CDR2 LQKENI. V lost 2 bases to trimming and J lost 5 bases, with 4 bases between them. CDR3 sequence: CASSPGDEQYF. CDR3 DNA: TGTGCCAGCTCACCAGGGGACGAGCAGTACTTC.

This clonotype was counted only a few times. This chain uses TRBV12-3 or TRBV12-4 with TRBJ2-7; 7 bases fit TRBD2. The CDR3 extends over 13 amino acids. The V gene end was trimmed by 1 base and the J gene end by 3 bases; junction bases not matched to a gene: 0. For the CDR3, the DNA is TGTGCCAGCAGTTTAGGGACTAGCTACGAGCAGTACTTC. Protein sequence: CASSLGTSYEQYF.

This sequence joins TRBV19 and TRBJ1-1; D call uncertain. Germline CDR1 is LNHDA and CDR2 is SQIVND (reference sequence). The CDR3 has 15 amino acids. V shed 5 bases and J shed 1 base, with 14 bases lying between them. The CDR3: CASSSADRPNTEAFF. The CDR3 region has the DNA TGTGCCAGTAGTTCTGCTGACCGACCGAACACTGAAGCTTTCTTT.

Here the CDR3 DNA reads TGTGCCACCAGCAGAGATATTTCAGGGAATGAGCAGTTCTTC. Protein sequence: CATSRDISGNEQFF. This chain joins TRBV15 and TRBJ2-1, with D possibly matching TRBD1 (5 bases). Germline loops: CDR1 LNHNV, CDR2 YYDKDF (reference sequence). The CDR3 has 14 amino acids. The V end was cut by 0 bases, the J end by 7 bases, with 10 bases between. The entire variable domain, with the rest obtained from reference TRBV15 and TRBJ2-1, is as follows: DAMVIQNPRYQVTQFGKPVTLSCSQTLNHNVMYWYQQKSSQAPKLLFHYYDKDFNNEADTPDNFQSRRPNTSFCFLDIRSPGLGDTAMYLCATSRDISGNEQFFGPGTRLTVL.

The chain is built from TRBV27 and TRBJ2-7, with 7 nucleotides matching TRBD2. The length of the CDR3 is 14 residues. From germline, CDR1 is MNHEY and CDR2 SMNVEV (reference sequence). Trimming cost V 2 bases and J 2 bases; bases outside gene matches: 3. The CDR3 nucleotides read TGTGCCAGCAGTTTAATGGGGGGGACCTACGAGCAGTACTTC. Its translation is CASSLMGGTYEQYF.

The chain is built from TRBV3-1 and TRBJ2-1; TRBD2 aligns across 12 bases. Looked up from germline, CDR1 is LGHDT and CDR2 is YNNKEL (reference sequence). This CDR3 spans 17 amino acids. Trimming took 3 bases from V and 1 from J; bases not matched to a gene: 4. CDR3 DNA sequence: TGTGCCAGCAGCCACGGACTAGCGGGATTGTCCTACAATGAGCAGTTCTTC. It translates to CASSHGLAGLSYNEQFF.

V usage is TRBV28 and J usage is TRBJ2-1; 7 bases map to TRBD1. The CDR3 extends over 14 amino acids. After removal of 5 bases from V and 7 bases from J, the junction contained 8 bases not matched to a gene. CDR1 and CDR2 from the germline V gene are MDHEN and SYDVKM. CDR3 amino acids: CASSPLSTGNEQFF. Here the CDR3 DNA reads TGTGCCAGCAGTCCCCTCTCGACAGGGAATGAGCAGTTCTTC.

J is TRBJ2-6 and V is TRBV4-1, with D maybe TRBD1 (5 bases). Deletions cut 5 bases from V and 2 bases from J, with 19 bases between. From germline, CDR1 is MGHRA and CDR2 YSYEKL. The CDR3 is made up of 18 amino acids. CDR3 sequence: CASSYLMGSRAGANVLTF. The CDR3 DNA sequence: TGCGCCAGCAGCTACCTTATGGGGTCCAGGGCTGGGGCCAACGTCCTGACTTTC.

The V and J genes are TRBV29-1 and TRBJ2-2, with a possible D match to TRBD1 (6 bases). Germline V lookup: CDR1 SQVTM, CDR2 ANQGSEA. This CDR3 is built from 13 residues. V was cut by 3 bases and J by 5 bases, with 10 bases left in between. In nucleotides, the CDR3 is TGCAGCGTTGATGACCAGGGGACCGGGGAGCTGTTTTTT. Amino acid sequence: CSVDDQGTGELFF.

The count of this clonotype is one. This chain links TRBV29-1 with TRBJ2-3; 7 bases align to TRBD2. V trimming: 3 bases; J trimming: 2 bases; junction bases outside the gene matches: 8. The germline V gene encodes CDR1 SQVTM and CDR2 ANQGSEA. This CDR3 has 15 amino acids. The CDR3 sequence is CSVDGASGNTDTQYF. The CDR3, as DNA: TGCAGCGTTGATGGGGCTAGCGGAAACACAGATACGCAGTATTTT.

The chain is built from TRBV29-1 and TRBJ2-7; 9 bases fit TRBD2. CDR3 size: 16 residues. CDR1 is SQVTM and CDR2 is ANQGSEA in the germline V gene. V was clipped by 4 bases and J by 6 bases; unmatched bases: 16. The CDR3 nucleotides are TGCAGCGTTGGGAACTTCCCGGGACTAGCTTTTGGCGAGCAGTACTTC. The encoded protein is CSVGNFPGLAFGEQYF.

This clonotype appeared a few times. The V and J genes are TRBV12-3 or TRBV12-4 and TRBJ2-4; TRBD2 might be the D (6 bases). The V end was cut by 1 base, the J end by 6 bases, with 13 bases between. This CDR3 is 15 amino acids long. CDR3 sequence: CASSLGELGGNIQYF. CDR3 nucleotides: TGTGCCAGCAGTTTAGGGGAGCTGGGAGGAAACATTCAGTACTTC.

The chain is built from TRBV5-4 and TRBJ2-7, with a possible D match to TRBD2 (5 bases). CDR1 and CDR2 (germline): SGHNT, YYREEE (reference sequence). The V gene lost 3 bases and the J gene lost 2 bases, with 12 bases spanning the gap. CDR3 length equals 14 residues. The CDR3 protein is CASSSPAVAYEQYF. CDR3 in DNA: TGTGCCAGCAGCTCCCCAGCGGTTGCCTACGAGCAGTACTTC.

The chain carries TRBV29-1 and TRBJ2-5, with TRBD2 matching over 10 bases. Germline assignment: CDR1 SQVTM and CDR2 ANQGSEA. This CDR3 has 14 amino acids. With V trimmed by 6 bases and J by 4 bases, 8 bases remained unmatched. The CDR3 region has the DNA TGCAGCGTCACTCTAGCGGGAGTAGGAGAGACCCAGTACTTC. Its translation: CSVTLAGVGETQYF. Filled out from reference TRBV29-1 and TRBJ2-5, the complete variable domain reads SAVISQKPSRDICQRGTSLTIQCQVDSQVTMMFWYRQQPGQSLTLIATANQGSEATYESGFVIDKFPISRPNLTFSTLTVSNMSPEDSSIYLCSVTLAGVGETQYFGPGTRLLVL.